A selection of T cell receptor beta chains follows, all from one sample in a study of blood T cell repertoires in COVID-19. Here immunoSEQ multiplex PCR was the method, and the copy in TCRdb shows in-frame clones only, minus some. This table holds approximately 190,000 clones, under 90% found once. Sequences were obtained from peripheral blood. These receptors all come from a man at least 80 years old with acute or convalescent COVID-19. The CDR3 runs from the conserved cysteine through the conserved F or W. Fields, in order: clone size, D gene, J gene, V gene, CDR3 DNA, CDR3 protein. D genes are given only for firm matches. Clone size, where shown, is once, few, many, or a class for clones that have expanded.

abundance: .
d_gene: TRBD1
j_gene: TRBJ2-7
v_gene: TRBV7-2
CDR3nt: TGTGCCAGCAGCTTAGCTGAGGTTGGGACAGGGAGGTACGAGCAGTACTTC
CDR3aa: CASSLAEVGTGRYEQYF

abundance: once
d_gene: .
j_gene: TRBJ2-3
v_gene: TRBV21-1
CDR3nt: TGTGCCAGCAGCCCACGGACAGCCACAGATACGCAGTATTTT
CDR3aa: CASSPRTATDTQYF

abundance: .
d_gene: .
j_gene: TRBJ1-1
v_gene: TRBV19
CDR3nt: TGTGCCAGTAGTGCGACCGACCCGGGGGGGGAGAACACTGAAGCTTTCTTT
CDR3aa: CASSATDPGGENTEAFF

abundance: .
d_gene: TRBD1
j_gene: TRBJ1-4
v_gene: TRBV7-6
CDR3nt: TGTGCCAGCAGCTTAGAGGGACAGGGGAAAAAACTGTTTTTT
CDR3aa: CASSLEGQGKKLFF

abundance: once
d_gene: .
j_gene: TRBJ2-3
v_gene: TRBV7-3
CDR3nt: TGTGCCAGCAGCCCAGACACAGATACGCAGTATTTT
CDR3aa: CASSPDTDTQYF

abundance: .
d_gene: TRBD1
j_gene: TRBJ1-2
v_gene: TRBV5-4
CDR3nt: TGTGCCAGCAGCTTCCCACCGGGACAGCAAACCGCTAACTATGGCTACACCTTC
CDR3aa: CASSFPPGQQTANYGYTF

abundance: once
d_gene: .
j_gene: TRBJ1-2
v_gene: TRBV28
CDR3nt: TGTGCCAGCAGTGCGGAAGTTTATGGCTACACCTTC
CDR3aa: CASSAEVYGYTF

abundance: .
d_gene: TRBD1
j_gene: TRBJ1-1
v_gene: TRBV25-1
CDR3nt: TGTGCCAGCGGGGGGACAGGGAGGAGCCCTGAAGCTTTCTTT
CDR3aa: CASGGTGRSPEAFF

abundance: .
d_gene: .
j_gene: TRBJ1-4
v_gene: TRBV19
CDR3nt: TGTGCCAGTAGTACTGTCACAGGTTTCTTTAATGAAAAACTGTTTTTT
CDR3aa: CASSTVTGFFNEKLFF

abundance: .
d_gene: TRBD1
j_gene: TRBJ2-3
v_gene: TRBV7-6
CDR3nt: TGTGCCAGCAGCCCGAGAGGAGCTTGGACAGGGGATGGCACAGATACGCAGTATTTT
CDR3aa: CASSPRGAWTGDGTDTQYF

abundance: once
d_gene: TRBD1
j_gene: TRBJ2-3
v_gene: TRBV6-5
CDR3nt: TGTGCCAGTCGCGGACAGGTCACAGATACGCAGTATTTT
CDR3aa: CASRGQVTDTQYF

abundance: .
d_gene: TRBD1
j_gene: TRBJ1-1
v_gene: TRBV30
CDR3nt: TGTGCCTGGAGTGTTCAGGGGGCGTCTGAAGCTTTCTTT
CDR3aa: CAWSVQGASEAFF

abundance: few
d_gene: .
j_gene: TRBJ2-5
v_gene: TRBV30
CDR3nt: TGTGCCTGGAGTGTATTATCAGAGACCCAGTACTTC
CDR3aa: CAWSVLSETQYF

abundance: .
d_gene: TRBD2
j_gene: TRBJ2-7
v_gene: TRBV4-2
CDR3nt: TGTGCCAGCAGCCAAGATCCCCACCCCGGACTAGCGGGAGACGAGCAGTACTTC
CDR3aa: CASSQDPHPGLAGDEQYF

abundance: .
d_gene: .
j_gene: TRBJ2-7
v_gene: TRBV5-4
CDR3nt: TGTGCCAGCAGCCTGTCGGGGGCCTACGAGCAGTACTTC
CDR3aa: CASSLSGAYEQYF

abundance: .
d_gene: TRBD1
j_gene: TRBJ2-1
v_gene: TRBV5-8
CDR3nt: TGTGCCAGCAGCTTACGAGTCTCCGGGACAGGGCAGAAACGGTACAATGAGCAGTTCTTC
CDR3aa: CASSLRVSGTGQKRYNEQFF

abundance: .
d_gene: TRBD2
j_gene: TRBJ2-3
v_gene: TRBV5-1
CDR3nt: TGCGCCAGCAGCTTGACTAGCGGGAACACAGATACGCAGTATTTT
CDR3aa: CASSLTSGNTDTQYF

abundance: .
d_gene: .
j_gene: TRBJ2-7
v_gene: TRBV7-8
CDR3nt: TGTGCCAGCAGCTTTATATCGGTCAGGGGTGCCTACGAGCAGTACTTC
CDR3aa: CASSFISVRGAYEQYF

abundance: .
d_gene: TRBD1
j_gene: TRBJ2-2
v_gene: TRBV7-9
CDR3nt: TGTGCCAGCAGCTACGGACAGGGTGGGGACACCGGGGAGCTGTTTTTT
CDR3aa: CASSYGQGGDTGELFF

abundance: .
d_gene: .
j_gene: TRBJ2-3
v_gene: TRBV19
CDR3nt: TGTGCCAGTAGTATAGGGAGGCGCGATACGCAGTATTTT
CDR3aa: CASSIGRRDTQYF

abundance: .
d_gene: .
j_gene: TRBJ2-1
v_gene: TRBV7-3
CDR3nt: TGTGCCAGCAGCTTTCGGCGGGAAGGAGAGCAGTTCTTC
CDR3aa: CASSFRREGEQFF

abundance: .
d_gene: .
j_gene: TRBJ2-1
v_gene: TRBV12-3/TRBV12-4
CDR3nt: TGTGCCAGCAGCCCAGGGAAGAATGAGCAGTTCTTC
CDR3aa: CASSPGKNEQFF

abundance: few
d_gene: TRBD1
j_gene: TRBJ1-5
v_gene: TRBV6-6
CDR3nt: TGTGCCAGCAGCCAGACAGGGGGCAGGCAGCCCCAGCATTTT
CDR3aa: CASSQTGGRQPQHF

abundance: .
d_gene: TRBD1
j_gene: TRBJ1-5
v_gene: TRBV20-1
CDR3nt: TGCAGTGCTAGTTACAGGGGTCTTGGAAATCAGCCCCAGCATTTT
CDR3aa: CSASYRGLGNQPQHF

abundance: .
d_gene: .
j_gene: TRBJ2-7
v_gene: TRBV11-3
CDR3nt: TGTGCCAGCAGCCCGGAGGGGCCCAGCTCCTACGAGCAGTACTTC
CDR3aa: CASSPEGPSSYEQYF

abundance: once
d_gene: .
j_gene: TRBJ1-2
v_gene: TRBV27
CDR3nt: TGTGCCAGCAGTGAGCAGGGCAACGGCTATGGCTACACCTTC
CDR3aa: CASSEQGNGYGYTF

abundance: .
d_gene: .
j_gene: TRBJ1-5
v_gene: TRBV16
CDR3nt: TGTGCCAGCAGCTCCCAATCATCCAATCAGCCCCAGCATTTT
CDR3aa: CASSSQSSNQPQHF

abundance: once
d_gene: TRBD2
j_gene: TRBJ2-5
v_gene: TRBV3-1/TRBV3-2
CDR3nt: TGTGCCAGCAGCCAAGGTGGGGGGGTGCGTGGAGAGACCCAGTACTTC
CDR3aa: CASSQGGGVRGETQYF

abundance: .
d_gene: .
j_gene: TRBJ2-3
v_gene: TRBV4-1
CDR3nt: TGCGCCAGCAGCCAAGATGACCCCGAGCGGGCACTCACAGATACGCAGTATTTT
CDR3aa: CASSQDDPERALTDTQYF

abundance: .
d_gene: .
j_gene: TRBJ1-2
v_gene: TRBV4-2
CDR3nt: TGTGCCAGCAGCCAAGCGACAGTTAGCAACTATGGCTACACCTTC
CDR3aa: CASSQATVSNYGYTF

abundance: once
d_gene: .
j_gene: TRBJ2-2
v_gene: TRBV7-2
CDR3nt: TGTGCCAGCAGCTCCCTTAGCGGGGAGCTGTTTTTT
CDR3aa: CASSSLSGELFF

abundance: .
d_gene: .
j_gene: TRBJ1-5
v_gene: TRBV2
CDR3nt: TGTGCCAGCAGCGGGCAGCGGCAGCCCCAGCATTTT
CDR3aa: CASSGQRQPQHF

abundance: .
d_gene: TRBD1
j_gene: TRBJ2-1
v_gene: TRBV25-1
CDR3nt: TGTGCCAGCAGTGACCGCGGGACAGGGCGCAATGAGCAGTTCTTC
CDR3aa: CASSDRGTGRNEQFF

abundance: .
d_gene: TRBD1
j_gene: TRBJ2-7
v_gene: TRBV6-6
CDR3nt: TGTGCCAGCAGTCGGGTGGGCCCACAGACAGGGGTGTACGAGCAGTACTTC
CDR3aa: CASSRVGPQTGVYEQYF

abundance: .
d_gene: .
j_gene: TRBJ2-3
v_gene: TRBV27
CDR3nt: TGTGCCAGCAGCCCTGGAGGGTATTTAGATACGCAGTATTTT
CDR3aa: CASSPGGYLDTQYF

abundance: .
d_gene: .
j_gene: TRBJ2-7
v_gene: TRBV11-2
CDR3nt: TGTGCCAGCAGCTTGGTCCAGAGGGACTACGAGCAGTACTTC
CDR3aa: CASSLVQRDYEQYF

abundance: .
d_gene: TRBD1
j_gene: TRBJ1-1
v_gene: TRBV3-1/TRBV3-2
CDR3nt: TGTGCCAGCAGCACCCGGGACAGGGCCACTGAAGCTTTCTTT
CDR3aa: CASSTRDRATEAFF

abundance: few
d_gene: TRBD1
j_gene: TRBJ1-6
v_gene: TRBV5-1
CDR3nt: TGCGCCAGCAGCTTGTCGGGACAGGGTTTCGATTCACCCCTCCACTTT
CDR3aa: CASSLSGQGFDSPLHF

abundance: .
d_gene: .
j_gene: TRBJ2-7
v_gene: TRBV6-5
CDR3nt: TGTGCCAGCAGTCTTTCGGTGATCGGGCAGTACTTC
CDR3aa: CASSLSVIGQYF

abundance: .
d_gene: .
j_gene: TRBJ1-6
v_gene: TRBV2
CDR3nt: TGTGCCAGCAGTGAAGTTGTAGTATATAATTCACCCCTCCACTTT
CDR3aa: CASSEVVVYNSPLHF

abundance: .
d_gene: TRBD2
j_gene: TRBJ2-3
v_gene: TRBV10-3
CDR3nt: TGTGCCACGATAAGGACTAGCGGGAGGGCCTGGGGCACAGATACGCAGTATTTT
CDR3aa: CATIRTSGRAWGTDTQYF

abundance: once
d_gene: TRBD1
j_gene: TRBJ1-1
v_gene: TRBV30
CDR3nt: TGTGCCTGGAGACCTACAGGGGGCTCCGCTGAAGCTTTCTTT
CDR3aa: CAWRPTGGSAEAFF

abundance: .
d_gene: .
j_gene: TRBJ1-1
v_gene: TRBV5-4
CDR3nt: TGTGCCAGCAGCTTGGGGATGGAGCTGAACACTGAAGCTTTCTTT
CDR3aa: CASSLGMELNTEAFF

abundance: .
d_gene: .
j_gene: TRBJ1-1
v_gene: TRBV15
CDR3nt: TGTGCCACCAGCAGAGAAGGGATGGGGGCCACTGAAGCTTTCTTT
CDR3aa: CATSREGMGATEAFF

abundance: .
d_gene: .
j_gene: TRBJ2-3
v_gene: TRBV30
CDR3nt: TGTGCCTGCCTAGCTCTGGTCACAGATACGCAGTATTTT
CDR3aa: CACLALVTDTQYF